A single sample gave rise to the 23 T cell receptor beta chains below, sequenced in a study of cytomegalovirus exposure and HLA in healthy donors. TCRdb's copy holds only in-frame clones and misses some; the assay was immunoSEQ multiplex PCR. In the table there are 150,000 to 200,000 clones, about 86% of which are singletons. The sample taken for sequencing was PBMCs. The receptor set was obtained from a woman aged 25 to 45 in good health and CMV-seronegative.

The J gene is TRBJ1-6, the V gene TRBV7-2, with 8 bases that match TRBD1. CDR1 is SGHTA and CDR2 is FQGNSA in the germline V gene. CDR3 size: 14 residues. Unmatched junction bases numbered 2, after V lost 1 base and J lost 9 bases. This chain's CDR3 is CASSLGTGGSPLHF. The CDR3 DNA sequence: TGTGCCAGCAGCTTAGGAACAGGGGGTTCACCCCTCCACTTT.

The chain links TRBV7-9 to TRBJ2-5; D remains ambiguous. Trimming stripped 4 bases from V and 6 bases from J, with 18 bases between. Per the germline V gene, CDR1 is SEHNR and CDR2 is FQNEAQ (reference sequence). The length of the CDR3 is 15 residues. CDR3 in DNA: TGTGCCAGCAGCTCCCTTTCGGCATCTGACAAGACCCAGTACTTC. It yields the protein CASSSLSASDKTQYF.

The rearrangement links TRBV9 to TRBJ2-1; 13 positions agree with TRBD2. The CDR3 is 20 residues long. Germline V gene lookup returns CDR1 SGDLS and CDR2 YYNGEE. V lost 1 base, J lost 2 bases, and 12 bases stayed unmatched. CDR3 protein: CASSVRTSGGAPTTYNEQFF. CDR3 coding DNA: TGTGCCAGCAGCGTACGGACTAGCGGGGGAGCCCCGACGACCTACAATGAGCAGTTCTTC.

The chain recombines TRBV4-1 with TRBJ1-1; D ambiguous. V shed 0 bases and J shed 1 base, with 12 bases lying between them. CDR1 is MGHRA, CDR2 YSYEKL, per germline. The CDR3 sequence is 16 residues long. The CDR3, as DNA: TGCGCCAGCAGCCAAGACTACCTACCCACGAACACTGAAGCTTTCTTT. Translation: CASSQDYLPTNTEAFF.

This chain joins TRBV7-6 and TRBJ1-3; TRBD1 is a possible D gene (5 bases). The CDR3 runs 16 residues. V dropped 0 bases and J dropped 0 bases, with 9 bases sitting between them. The V gene's germline CDR1 is SGHVS and CDR2 FNYEAQ. DNA for the CDR3: TGTGCCAGCAGCTTAGCGACAGCAGACTCTGGAAACACCATATATTTT. This sequence encodes CASSLATADSGNTIYF.

This chain connects TRBV15 to TRBJ1-2; D is uncertain. This CDR3 region has 13 residues. Germline loops: CDR1 LNHNV, CDR2 YYDKDF (reference sequence). The ends were cut back, 0 bases at V and 7 bases at J, with 9 bases in the middle. CDR3 sequence reads: CATSRDGAGGYTF. The CDR3 DNA reads TGTGCCACCAGCAGAGATGGTGCGGGTGGCTACACCTTC.

The rearrangement uses TRBV14 and TRBJ1-1; the match to TRBD1 covers 7 bases. The J segment lost 0 bases and the V segment lost 1 base, leaving 5 bases of the junction unmatched. CDR3 length: 16 residues. Per the germline V gene, CDR1 is SGHDN and CDR2 is FVKESK. CDR3 protein: CASSQGTGALNTEAFF. CDR3 sequence (DNA): TGTGCCAGCAGCCAAGGGACAGGAGCTTTGAACACTGAAGCTTTCTTT.

This clone was observed a few times. The V call is TRBV5-6, the J call TRBJ1-2; D not resolved. V gave up 0 bases and J gave up 4 bases, with 10 bases separating them. This CDR3 has 14 amino acids. Per the germline V gene, CDR1 is SGHDT and CDR2 is YYEEEE. The CDR3 is CASSLDPAGYGYTF. The DNA of the CDR3 is TGTGCCAGCAGCTTGGATCCGGCGGGCTATGGCTACACCTTC. The variable domain in full, completed from reference TRBV5-6 and TRBJ1-2, reads DAGVTQSPTHLIKTRGQQVTLRCSPKSGHDTVSWYQQALGQGPQFIFQYYEEEERQRGNFPDRFSGHQFPNYSSELNVNALLLGDSALYLCASSLDPAGYGYTFGSGTRLTVV.

The CDR3 DNA follows: TGTGCCAGCAGTGTAAAGCTGAACTCCTACAATGAGCAGTTCTTC. The encoded protein is CASSVKLNSYNEQFF. V usage is TRBV2 and J usage is TRBJ2-1; D is uncertain. V was shortened by 4 bases and J by 0 bases, with 10 bases between the two germline ends. This CDR3 comprises 15 residues. The germline V gene has CDR1 SNHLY and CDR2 FYNNEI. The full variable domain, its missing parts supplied by reference TRBV2 and TRBJ2-1, is EPEVTQTPSHQVTQMGQEVILRCVPISNHLYFYWYRQILGQKVEFLVSFYNNEISEKSEIFDDQFSVERPDGSNFTLKIRSTKLEDSAMYFCASSVKLNSYNEQFFGPGTRLTVL.

The genes are TRBV11-2 and TRBJ2-2, with D unclear. Germline V CDR1 and CDR2: SGHAT, FQNNGV. Trimming pared 3 bases from V and 4 bases from J, leaving 15 bases between. This CDR3 comprises 16 residues. The CDR3 sequence is CASSLTPQEGTGELFF. CDR3 nucleotides: TGTGCCAGCAGCTTGACCCCCCAGGAAGGCACCGGGGAGCTGTTTTTT.

The chain couples TRBV18 to TRBJ1-1, with 10 bases aligning to TRBD1. V lost 3 bases and J lost 4; bases outside the gene matches: 2. This CDR3 contains 14 residues. CDR1 and CDR2 from the germline V gene are KGHSH and LQKENI. CDR3 DNA sequence: TGTGCCAGCTCACCGACAGGGGGCGTCACTGAAGCTTTCTTT. Translation: CASSPTGGVTEAFF.

This sequence joins TRBV5-6 and TRBJ2-2; TRBD1 agrees at 7 bases. The CDR3 extends over 19 amino acids. The V gene end was trimmed by 1 base and the J gene end by 1 base; junction bases not matched to a gene: 13. Germline V gene lookup returns CDR1 SGHDT and CDR2 YYEEEE. CDR3 in DNA: TGTGCCAGCAGCTTGCCCGGGACAGAGTACAGGGGGAACACCGGGGAGCTGTTTTTT. This gives the protein CASSLPGTEYRGNTGELFF.

J is TRBJ1-2 and V is TRBV2, with D unresolved. V shed 2 bases and J shed 4 bases, with 8 bases lying between them. Per germline, CDR1 SNHLY and CDR2 FYNNEI. The CDR3 covers 13 residues. This chain's CDR3 is CASSELGSYGYTF. The CDR3 region has the DNA TGTGCCAGCAGTGAATTAGGGAGCTATGGCTACACCTTC. Using reference TRBV2 and TRBJ1-2 for the parts outside the CDR3, the full variable domain is EPEVTQTPSHQVTQMGQEVILRCVPISNHLYFYWYRQILGQKVEFLVSFYNNEISEKSEIFDDQFSVERPDGSNFTLKIRSTKLEDSAMYFCASSELGSYGYTFGSGTRLTVV.

The V and J genes are TRBV10-3 and TRBJ1-3; D not certain. The CDR3 extends over 14 amino acids. Trimming took off 0 bases at V and 2 bases at J, with 5 bases between the two ends. CDR1 and CDR2 (germline): ENHRY, SYGVKD. This CDR3 reads CAISESNTGNTIYF. CDR3 in DNA: TGTGCCATCAGTGAGTCAAACACTGGAAACACCATATATTTT.

This clone was found once. The J gene is TRBJ2-1, the V gene TRBV2; 10 bases align to TRBD1. J lost 9 bases, V lost 6 bases, and 14 bases had no gene match. This CDR3 contains 16 residues. CDR1 SNHLY and CDR2 FYNNEI come from the germline V gene. CDR3 sequence: CASSLPGTGVLGEQFF. CDR3 DNA sequence: TGTGCCAGCAGCCTACCCGGGACAGGGGTCTTGGGTGAGCAGTTCTTC.

This clone was seen once. Written as DNA, the CDR3 is TGTGCCAGCAGCGTAGAAGAAAGCGGGGGGTTCTACGAGCAGTACTTC. Encoded protein: CASSVEESGGFYEQYF. This chain joins TRBV9 and TRBJ2-7; TRBD2 agrees at 9 bases. Germline V gives CDR1 SGDLS, CDR2 YYNGEE. V gave up 0 bases and J gave up 3 bases; unmatched junction bases: 7. The CDR3 covers 16 residues.

The chain carries TRBV5-1 and TRBJ2-1, with D perhaps TRBD2 (7 bases). V was trimmed by 5 bases and J by 7 bases, leaving 13 bases between them. The CDR3 length is 13 residues. CDR1 SGHRS and CDR2 YFSETQ come from the germline V gene. CDR3 in amino acids: CASRYREGNEQFF. CDR3 bases: TGCGCCAGCAGGTACAGGGAGGGGAATGAGCAGTTCTTC.

This clone has just a few counts. The chain recombines TRBV4-1 with TRBJ1-2; unclear D gene. Trimming stripped 7 bases from V and 6 bases from J, with 9 bases between. This CDR3 has 11 amino acids. Germline V gives CDR1 MGHRA, CDR2 YSYEKL. Here the CDR3 DNA reads TGCGCCAGCATCCCTTCTCATGGCTACACCTTC. Its protein is CASIPSHGYTF.

The rearrangement joins TRBV6-1 to TRBJ2-2; D is undetermined. V shed 6 bases and J shed 6 bases, with 11 bases lying between them. CDR1 is MNHNS and CDR2 is SASEGT in the germline V gene. This CDR3 is 13 amino acids long. The CDR3 protein is CASSATQPGELFF. As DNA, the CDR3 is TGTGCCAGCAGCGCGACTCAACCCGGGGAGCTGTTTTTT.

The chain recombines TRBV19 with TRBJ1-2, with TRBD1 matching 7 bases. Germline assignment: CDR1 LNHDA and CDR2 SQIVND (reference sequence). V trimming: 2 bases; J trimming: 0 bases; junction bases outside the gene matches: 9. The CDR3 totals 17 residues. The CDR3 nucleotides are TGTGCCAGTAGTATAAAGTTCGAGGGGGCCCCTAACTATGGCTACACCTTC. Translating it yields CASSIKFEGAPNYGYTF.

J is TRBJ1-3 and V is TRBV7-8; TRBD1 might be the D (6 bases). V was trimmed by 1 base and J by 0 bases, leaving 7 bases between them. Germline V lookup: CDR1 SGHVS, CDR2 FQNEAQ. CDR3 length: 15 amino acids. The CDR3 coding sequence is TGTGCCAGCAGCTTAGACAGGGCCTCTGGAAACACCATATATTTT. Translated, it gives CASSLDRASGNTIYF.

This chain connects TRBV2 to TRBJ1-6; unclear D gene. Germline CDR1 is SNHLY and CDR2 is FYNNEI. V gave up 3 bases and J gave up 7 bases, with 10 bases separating them. This CDR3 is built from 14 residues. The CDR3 nucleotides are TGTGCCAGCAGTGAGCTGACTTCAAATTCACCCCTCCACTTT. It yields the protein CASSELTSNSPLHF.

J is TRBJ2-1 and V is TRBV7-2; a possible D gene is TRBD1 (5 bases). Germline V lookup: CDR1 SGHTA, CDR2 FQGNSA. The CDR3 sequence is 14 residues long. Trimming left V 5 bases short and J 7 bases short, with 15 bases between. CDR3 sequence: CASSPAWGLNEQFF. As DNA, the CDR3 is TGTGCCAGCAGCCCCGCGTGGGGCCTGAATGAGCAGTTCTTC.